What follows are 18 T cell receptor beta chains derived from one specimen sequenced in a study of T cell clonotyping in hematopoietic cell transplantation. As for time point: recipient sample about 28 days before transplant, after cytoreduction. Data came from immunoSEQ multiplex PCR; TCRdb stores just in-frame clones and leaves some out. The repertoire holds about 36,000 clones, with roughly 96% as singletons. The source material was peripheral blood mononuclear cells, sampled before stem cell transplant. These receptors all come from a man between 40 and 49 years old with chronic myeloid leukemia. Some clones in this sample may be carry-over from other donors' samples.

The rearrangement uses TRBV19 and TRBJ1-2; 11 bases agree with TRBD1. The trim removed 7 bases at V and 8 bases at J, leaving 6 bases unmatched. CDR1 is LNHDA, CDR2 SQIVND, per germline (reference sequence). The CDR3 totals 13 residues. Here the CDR3 reads CASIGQGAGGYTF. The DNA of the CDR3 is TGTGCCAGTATCGGACAGGGGGCAGGCGGCTACACCTTC.

The V gene is TRBV7-9, the J gene TRBJ1-2, with D unclear. The CDR3 extends over 15 amino acids. Germline V lookup: CDR1 SEHNR, CDR2 FQNEAQ (reference sequence). V was cut by 1 base and J by 1 base, with 10 bases left in between. The CDR3 nucleotides are TGTGCCAGCAGCTTAGGGCTCAGACTTAACTATGGCTACACCTTC. This gives the protein CASSLGLRLNYGYTF.

This clone was found once. The chain combines TRBV5-6 with TRBJ2-6, with D maybe TRBD1 (5 bases). Trimming removed 0 bases at V and 0 bases at J, with 13 bases between. Germline V gene data show CDR1 as SGHDT and CDR2 as YYEEEE. This CDR3 region has 18 residues. In DNA form, the CDR3 reads TGTGCCAGCAGCTTGGTTAGGGGCGGCATCTCTGGGGCCAACGTCCTGACTTTC. Translation gives CASSLVRGGISGANVLTF.

The chain carries TRBV4-1 and TRBJ2-7, with 10 bases identical to TRBD1. The ends lost 4 bases at V and 3 bases at J; junction bases unmatched: 9. CDR3 length: 16 residues. Germline V gene data show CDR1 as MGHRA and CDR2 as YSYEKL. CDR3 sequence reads: CASSLFQDRGVYEQYF. CDR3 bases: TGCGCCAGCAGCCTCTTTCAGGACAGGGGGGTCTACGAGCAGTACTTC.

The chain has TRBV7-2 and TRBJ2-5, with D maybe TRBD1 (6 bases). Germline V lookup: CDR1 SGHTA, CDR2 FQGNSA. V lost 4 bases and J 3 bases, leaving 18 bases between the germline ends. The CDR3 length is 16 residues. CDR3 in DNA: TGTGCCAGCAGCTCAACCTTGACAGGTCGAGAAGAGACCCAGTACTTC. This sequence encodes CASSSTLTGREETQYF.

The chain links TRBV4-1 to TRBJ2-7; D uncertain. Trimming shortened V by 1 base and J by 3 bases, and 13 bases separated the two germline ends. Germline V gene data show CDR1 as MGHRA and CDR2 as YSYEKL. The CDR3 has 15 amino acids. CDR3: CASSQAVDGHYEQYF. CDR3 DNA: TGCGCCAGCAGCCAAGCAGTGGACGGGCACTACGAGCAGTACTTC.

The V gene is TRBV30, the J gene TRBJ2-4, with TRBD1 as a possible D gene (5 bases). The CDR3 totals 14 residues. CDR1 and CDR2 from the germline V gene are GTSNPN and SVGIG (reference sequence). V was cut by 4 bases and J by 3 bases, with 13 bases left in between. DNA for the CDR3: TGTGCCTGGATGTGGGGTAGGGGCAAAAACATTCAGTACTTC. Residues: CAWMWGRGKNIQYF.

CDR3 protein: CASSLSRQETQYF. The DNA of the CDR3 is TGTGCCAGCAGCTTAAGCAGACAAGAGACCCAGTACTTC. The chain employs TRBV7-9 and TRBJ2-5, with D uncertain. The germline CDR1 and CDR2 sequences are SEHNR and FQNEAQ (reference sequence). The CDR3 covers 13 residues. With 2 bases removed from V and 2 bases from J, the gap between germline ends came to 6 bases.

The chain uses TRBV30 and TRBJ2-1; D gene uncertain. The CDR3 has 13 amino acids. Trimming shortened V by 4 bases and J by 10 bases, and 17 bases separated the two germline ends. Germline V gene data show CDR1 as GTSNPN and CDR2 as SVGIG (reference sequence). CDR3 sequence (DNA): TGTGCCTGGACGGCGAGCCCGGCCGACGAGCAGTTCTTC. Its protein product is CAWTASPADEQFF.

The chain uses TRBV7-2 and TRBJ1-6; D perhaps matches TRBD1 (5 bases). Germline V lookup: CDR1 SGHTA, CDR2 FQGNSA. Trimming cost V 1 base and J 18 bases, with 16 bases left between them. This CDR3 comprises 13 residues. The CDR3: CASSLETGVLPHF. The CDR3 DNA sequence: TGTGCCAGCAGCTTAGAGACGGGGGTCCTACCCCACTTT.

CDR3: CASRLPGGETGELFF. Here the CDR3 DNA reads TGCGCCAGCAGACTACCAGGGGGTGAAACCGGGGAGCTGTTTTTT. The gene calls are TRBV5-1 and TRBJ2-2; 7 positions match TRBD1. Germline CDR1 and CDR2: SGHRS and YFSETQ. J gave up 5 bases and V 5 bases, and 9 bases lay outside the gene matches. The CDR3 has 15 amino acids.

The V call is TRBV4-1, the J call TRBJ1-2; D might be TRBD1 (6 bases). Looked up from germline, CDR1 is MGHRA and CDR2 is YSYEKL. V dropped 2 bases and J dropped 6 bases, with 13 bases sitting between them. The CDR3 is 14 amino acids. The CDR3 bases are TGCGCCAGCAGCCAAACTCGGACAGAGGATGGCTACACCTTC. It specifies CASSQTRTEDGYTF.

The V and J genes are TRBV28 and TRBJ1-6; the D gene is possibly TRBD1 (5 bases). The germline gives CDR1 MDHEN, CDR2 SYDVKM. The CDR3 extends over 16 amino acids. V shed 6 bases and J shed 9 bases, with 21 bases lying between them. CDR3 loop: CASSTLRGGRGSPLHF. The CDR3 DNA follows: TGTGCCAGCAGCACCCTGCGGGGGGGACGGGGTTCACCCCTCCACTTT.

The genes are TRBV27 and TRBJ1-2; 8 bases are shared with TRBD1. This CDR3 has 12 amino acids. The germline V gene has CDR1 MNHEY and CDR2 SMNVEV (reference sequence). Trimming cost V 6 bases and J 3 bases; bases outside gene matches: 0. This CDR3 is CASRDRDYGYTF. CDR3 sequence (DNA): TGTGCCAGCAGGGACAGGGACTATGGCTACACCTTC.

The chain employs TRBV20-1 and TRBJ1-1; no clear D. CDR3 length equals 10 residues. CDR1 is DFQATT and CDR2 is SNEGSKA in the germline V gene (reference sequence). The CDR3 here is CARVNTEAFF. The CDR3 nucleotides read TGCGCGAGGGTGAACACTGAAGCTTTCTTT.

The gene calls are TRBV30 and TRBJ1-2; tentatively, D is TRBD1 (6 bases). The CDR3 sequence is 13 residues long. The V end was cut by 0 bases, the J end by 6 bases, with 11 bases between. Germline V CDR1 and CDR2: GTSNPN, SVGIG (reference sequence). The chain's CDR3 is CAWSVGGNHGYTF. As DNA, the CDR3 is TGTGCCTGGAGTGTAGGGGGGAACCATGGCTACACCTTC.

The V and J genes are TRBV9 and TRBJ2-2; 7 nucleotides line up with TRBD1. The germline V gene encodes CDR1 SGDLS and CDR2 YYNGEE. The CDR3 spans 15 residues. V lost 6 bases and J lost 0; bases outside the gene matches: 5. The CDR3, as DNA: TGTGCCAGCACAGAAACAGGGGCGAACACCGGGGAGCTGTTTTTT. Translating it yields CASTETGANTGELFF.

The gene calls are TRBV20-1 and TRBJ2-5, with a possible D match to TRBD1 (5 bases). CDR1 DFQATT and CDR2 SNEGSKA come from the germline V gene (reference sequence). The CDR3 consists of 11 residues. V gave up 7 bases and J gave up 5 bases, with 11 bases separating them. CDR3 in amino acids: CSVLSGETQYF. The DNA for the CDR3 is TGCAGTGTTCTATCAGGGGAGACCCAGTACTTC.